This TCR beta chain emerged from a study of blood T cell repertoires in COVID-19. Study as a whole: From T cells, B-cell-depleted T cells, or PBMCs came the material, which was cDNA or gDNA.

CDR3 length: 16 residues. Trimming shortened V by 0 bases and J by 4 bases, and 12 bases separated the two germline ends. CDR1 is LGHNA and CDR2 is YSLEER in the germline V gene. In the study's own analysis: Amplified reference gene primers provided the basis for estimating nucleated cell counts. Profiling relied on immunoSEQ multiplex PCR, and the TCRdb table lists in-frame clones only, not all of them. V, J and clone size are those of that table, while D and trimming were read from the DNA. The sample consists of about 97,000 clones, around nine tenths of them appearing once. The sample consisted of peripheral blood. The genes are TRBV4-3 and TRBJ2-2, with D maybe TRBD2 (6 bases). The sequence was obtained from a man aged 50 or older with active or convalescent COVID-19. This CDR3 reads CASSQEEGLSTGELFF. CDR3 nucleotide sequence: TGCGCCAGCAGCCAAGAGGAGGGGCTGAGCACCGGGGAGCTGTTTTTT.